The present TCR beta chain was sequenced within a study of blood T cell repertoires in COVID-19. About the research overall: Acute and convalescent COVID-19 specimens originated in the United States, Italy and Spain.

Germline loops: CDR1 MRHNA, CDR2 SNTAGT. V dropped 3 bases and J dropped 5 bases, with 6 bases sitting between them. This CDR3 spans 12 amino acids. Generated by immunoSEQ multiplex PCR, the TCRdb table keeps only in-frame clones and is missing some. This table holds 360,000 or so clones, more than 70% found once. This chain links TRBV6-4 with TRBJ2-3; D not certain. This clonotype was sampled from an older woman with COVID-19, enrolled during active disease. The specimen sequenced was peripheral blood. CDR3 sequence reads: CASSDSLDTQYF. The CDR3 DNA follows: TGTGCCAGCAGTGATTCCTTAGATACGCAGTATTTT.